This T cell receptor beta chain was documented in a study of T-cell reconstitution after alpha-beta-depleted transplantation in children. Unique molecular identifiers featured in how the TCRbeta library was prepared. Each CDR3 protein gets one entry after TCRdb re-called the PCR reads with MiXCR. The sample consists of just over 950,000 distinct CDR3 sequences, about 31% of them appearing once. The CDR3 sequence is 13 residues long. Per germline, CDR1 MDHEN and CDR2 SYDVKM. The ends were cut back, 3 bases at V and 7 bases at J, with 9 bases in the middle. Study-level findings and limits: Some patients owed their high day-60 TCRbeta diversity to surviving recipient T cells and thymic progenitors.

To note about this clonotype: Its target is not known.

The V gene is TRBV28, the J gene TRBJ2-2; D is uncertain. This receptor was obtained from a boy under two years old who had a stem cell transplant for SCID, so the T cells may come from the graft donor. The sample consisted of PBMCs, mostly from graft donor cells, taken 360 days after TCRalphabeta/CD19-depleted stem cell transplant. Written as DNA, the CDR3 is TGTGCCAGCAGTTTTCGGGTTGGCGGGGAGCTGTTTTTT. Its translation is CASSFRVGGELFF. Drawing the rest from reference TRBV28 and TRBJ2-2, the complete variable domain is DVKVTQSSRYLVKRTGEKVFLECVQDMDHENMFWYRQDPGLGLRLIYFSYDVKMKEKGDIPEGYSVSREKKERFSLILESASTNQTSMYLCASSFRVGGELFFGEGSRLTVL.